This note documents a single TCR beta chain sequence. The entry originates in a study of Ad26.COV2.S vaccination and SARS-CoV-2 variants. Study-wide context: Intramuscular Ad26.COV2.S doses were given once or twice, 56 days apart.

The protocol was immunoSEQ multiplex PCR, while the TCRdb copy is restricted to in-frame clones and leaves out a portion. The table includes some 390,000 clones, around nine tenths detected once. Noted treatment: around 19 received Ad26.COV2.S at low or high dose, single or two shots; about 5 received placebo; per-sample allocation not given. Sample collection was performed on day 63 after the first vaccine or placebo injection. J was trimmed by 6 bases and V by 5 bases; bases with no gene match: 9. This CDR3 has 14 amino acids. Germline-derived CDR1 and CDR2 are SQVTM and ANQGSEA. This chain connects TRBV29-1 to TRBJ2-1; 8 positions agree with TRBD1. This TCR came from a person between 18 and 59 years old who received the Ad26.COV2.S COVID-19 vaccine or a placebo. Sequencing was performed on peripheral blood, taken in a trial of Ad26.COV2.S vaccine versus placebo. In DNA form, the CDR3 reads TGCAGCGTTACTACCGGGACAGGAGGCAATGAGCAGTTCTTC. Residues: CSVTTGTGGNEQFF.